The present T cell receptor (beta chain) was sequenced within a study of cytomegalovirus exposure and HLA in healthy donors. General study findings and limits: Overall, approximately 150 TCR beta chains were annotated as cytomegalovirus-associated.

This clone was found a few times. Antigen unknown. There were likely unrecorded immune exposures, though donors were nominally healthy when sampled. V lost 11 bases and J 2 bases, leaving 16 bases between the germline ends. Per germline, CDR1 LNHDA and CDR2 SQIVND (reference sequence). The CDR3 runs 13 residues. Use of 60 Vbeta and 13 Jbeta primers characterized the PCR. The repertoire was sequenced with immunoSEQ multiplex PCR; TCRdb's copy has only in-frame clones and lacks some. This table holds 200,000 to 250,000 clones, roughly 79% found once. The gene calls are TRBV19 and TRBJ2-7; TRBD2 is a possible D gene (5 bases). Source material: PBMCs. This clonotype was obtained from a woman aged 40-49 years in good health and CMV-seronegative. The CDR3 loop is CAEKGDGTYEQYF. For the CDR3, the DNA is TGTGCCGAAAAGGGTGACGGGACCTACGAGCAGTACTTC. Full variable domain (outside the CDR3, taken from reference TRBV19 and TRBJ2-7): DGGITQSPKYLFRKEGQNVTLSCEQNLNHDAMYWYRQDPGQGLRLIYYSQIVNDFQKGDIAEGYSVSREKKESFPLTVTSAQKNPTAFYLCAEKGDGTYEQYFGPGTRLTVT.